These T cell receptor beta chains were read from a single sample in a study of a mutant IDH1 vaccine in newly diagnosed glioma. The protocol was immunoSEQ multiplex PCR, while the TCRdb copy is restricted to in-frame clones and leaves out a portion. The sample shows about 77,000 clones, approximately 85% of them seen only once. Their cognate antigens are unknown. The sample was PBMCs, taken from a glioma patient whose treatment included an IDH1 peptide vaccine. Every receptor here comes from a woman between 45 and 65 years old with glioma. Both conserved end residues are trimmed from each CDR3. The D gene is left open where the match is weak.

d_call | j_call | v_call | cdr3_aa
TRBD2 | TRBJ2-1 | TRBV5-4 | ASSLGGLINEQF
. | TRBJ2-7 | TRBV21-1 | ASTKLGGTAGEQY
TRBD1 | TRBJ1-2 | TRBV7-9 | ASSPDRGGENYGYT
. | TRBJ1-1 | TRBV7-6 | ASSLESGIAEAF
. | TRBJ2-7 | TRBV6-5 | ASSYSGGAPYEQY
. | TRBJ2-7 | TRBV27 | ASPRDGVSYEQY
. | TRBJ1-1 | TRBV28 | ASTLRGPEAF
. | TRBJ1-6 | TRBV27 | ASGLGSYNSPLH
. | TRBJ2-7 | TRBV2 | ASQGSGHSYEQY
TRBD2 | TRBJ2-3 | TRBV7-3 | ASSLTAAASGPWDTQY
. | TRBJ2-7 | TRBV5-1 | ASSLGGRDEQY
TRBD1 | TRBJ1-4 | TRBV5-5 | ASKPGWTGIGEKLF
TRBD1 | TRBJ1-4 | TRBV4-1 | ASSQVTGVGKTNEKLF
TRBD1 | TRBJ2-7 | TRBV11-2 | ASSLRDRGREQY
. | TRBJ2-3 | TRBV7-9 | ASSLGQLTDTQY
TRBD2 | TRBJ2-7 | TRBV6-5 | ASSTSGSRYEQY
TRBD1 | TRBJ1-2 | TRBV28 | ASRPTGDYGYT
TRBD1 | TRBJ2-5 | TRBV5-4 | ASSWSSGTGEETQY
. | TRBJ1-2 | TRBV29-1 | SAGDKNYGYT
. | TRBJ1-3 | TRBV6-1 | ASSEVGYSGNTIY
TRBD1 | TRBJ2-7 | TRBV7-9 | ASAGQGAYEQY
TRBD1 | TRBJ2-3 | TRBV11-2 | ASSLMTGGRTDTQY
. | TRBJ2-6 | TRBV5-6 | ASSLARGANVLT
. | TRBJ1-2 | TRBV28 | ASSLPQGYGYT
TRBD1 | TRBJ2-5 | TRBV7-8 | ASSSPWRTGAGETQY
TRBD1 | TRBJ2-2 | TRBV19 | ASSTTGGPNTGELF
TRBD2 | TRBJ2-1 | TRBV25-1 | ASSEDGAGGGEQF
. | TRBJ1-2 | TRBV7-9 | ASSGGTNYGYT